This T cell receptor (beta chain) derives from a study of shared clonotypes between healthy human individuals. Per germline, CDR1 LGHNA and CDR2 YNFKEQ. Unmatched junction bases numbered 10, after V lost 0 bases and J lost 7 bases. The CDR3 has 17 amino acids. Produced via immunoSEQ multiplex PCR; TCRdb's table is partial and in-frame only. The sample records about 2.4 million clones, under 95% being singletons. This sequence was found in a man younger than 35 in good health. Some clones in this sample may be carry-over from other donors' samples. V usage is TRBV4-2 and J usage is TRBJ1-4; 8 nucleotides match TRBD1. Sample: naive CD4+ T cells from PBMCs. Subset reported: CD45RA+ positively selected. In DNA, the CDR3 is TGTGCCAGCAGCCAAGAGGCGCCAGGGGGCGTAGGTGAAAAACTGTTTTTT. Translation: CASSQEAPGGVGEKLFF.